This entry concerns a single TCR beta chain. This entry belongs to a study of blood T cell repertoires in COVID-19. Study information: Sample material is recorded as cDNA or gDNA derived from T cells, B-cell-depleted T cells, or PBMCs.

Profiling relied on immunoSEQ multiplex PCR, and the TCRdb table lists in-frame clones only, not all of them. Found here are tens of thousands of clones, about 87% of them singletons; the top ten hold 12%. The CDR3 consists of 15 residues. CDR1 and CDR2 from the germline V gene are SGHDN and FVKESK. Losses at the gene ends were 7 bases for V and 4 bases for J; bases not matched to a gene: 6. The gene calls are TRBV14 and TRBJ2-5, with 13 positions matching TRBD2. The sequence derives from a human donor in a cohort sampled during active COVID-19. The donor label of this sample is uncertain. Sequenced: peripheral blood. CDR3 loop: CASTRTSGSGETQYF. The CDR3 nucleotides read TGTGCCAGCACCCGGACTAGCGGGAGCGGAGAGACCCAGTACTTC.